One and the same sample provided the 6 T cell receptor beta chains below, sequenced in a study of graft-versus-host responses after intestinal transplantation. These receptors' antigens are unknown. The method was immunoSEQ multiplex PCR; TCRdb's version includes in-frame clones alone and lacks a portion of them. The sample shows tens of thousands of clones, approximately 92% of them seen only once. The specimen was unstimulated CD8+ T cells sorted from spleen or lymph node cells, collected before intestinal transplant. The receptors were gathered from a human donor who received an intestinal transplant.

In DNA, the CDR3 is TGCGCCAGCAGCCAAGAGCGACAGGACGCGGGTGAGTTCTTC. Amino acids: CASSQERQDAGEFF. The rearrangement uses TRBV4-1 and TRBJ2-1, with D perhaps matching TRBD1 (6 bases). CDR3 size: 14 residues. Trimming pared 0 bases from V and 14 bases from J, leaving 17 bases between. CDR1 and CDR2 from the germline V gene are MGHRA and YSYEKL.

This chain links TRBV29-1 with TRBJ1-1; TRBD1 matches at 9 bases. CDR1 SQVTM and CDR2 ANQGSEA come from the germline V gene. CDR3 length: 13 residues. Losses at the gene ends were 6 bases for V and 1 base for J; bases not matched to a gene: 3. This CDR3 reads CSVPGQGNTEAFF. The CDR3, as DNA: TGCAGCGTCCCGGGACAGGGGAACACTGAAGCTTTCTTT.

The CDR3 region has the DNA TGTGCCTGGAGTGAGGGGGTCGGGATCAACTATGGCTACACCTTC. Translating it yields CAWSEGVGINYGYTF. The gene calls are TRBV30 and TRBJ1-2; possibly TRBD1 for D (6 bases). The length of the CDR3 is 15 residues. CDR1 and CDR2 from the germline V gene are GTSNPN and SVGIG (reference sequence). Deletions cut 1 base from V and 2 bases from J, with 14 bases between. Full variable domain (missing parts from reference TRBV30 and TRBJ1-2): SQTIHQWPATLVQPVGSPLSLECTVEGTSNPNLYWYRQAAGRGLQLLFYSVGIGQISSEVPQNLSASRPQDRQFILSSKKLLLSDSGFYLCAWSEGVGINYGYTFGSGTRLTVV.

This clone was seen a few times. The chain is built from TRBV7-9 and TRBJ1-4; 8 bases are shared with TRBD1. The germline gives CDR1 SEHNR, CDR2 FQNEAQ (reference sequence). The CDR3 is 14 amino acids. With 5 bases clipped from V and 6 bases from J, the junction kept 5 bases outside the gene matches. CDR3 loop: CASSPRQGYEKLFF. CDR3 DNA sequence: TGTGCCAGCAGCCCTCGACAGGGGTATGAAAAACTGTTTTTT.

DNA of the CDR3: TGTGCCAGCGGCCCGAATGTGGGGGGACTCACTGAAGCTTTCTTT. This gives the protein CASGPNVGGLTEAFF. The chain employs TRBV7-3 and TRBJ1-1; D is possibly TRBD1 (5 bases). This CDR3 is built from 15 residues. Trimming stripped 8 bases from V and 4 bases from J, with 20 bases between. Germline loops: CDR1 SGHTA, CDR2 FQGTGA.

The chain uses TRBV5-1 and TRBJ2-7, with unresolved D. Trimming left V 4 bases short and J 1 base short, with 9 bases between. Germline V gives CDR1 SGHRS, CDR2 YFSETQ. This CDR3 has 13 residues. The CDR3 DNA sequence: TGCGCCAGCAGCCCCATCCTATCCTACGAGCAGTACTTC. It specifies CASSPILSYEQYF. Using reference TRBV5-1 and TRBJ2-7 for the parts outside the CDR3, the full variable domain is KAGVTQTPRYLIKTRGQQVTLSCSPISGHRSVSWYQQTPGQGLQFLFEYFSETQRNKGNFPGRFSGRQFSNSRSEMNVSTLELGDSALYLCASSPILSYEQYFGPGTRLTVT.